The clone carrying this T cell receptor (beta chain) was observed a few times. Its specificity is unknown. This sample stems from a study of breast tumors, draining lymph nodes, adjacent tissues. Study-level results: Luminal-like breast cancer showed significantly greater tumor-nontumor repertoire similarity than basal-like breast cancer did. The data were judged consistent with most tumor T cells coming from lymph node and expanding in tumor. Tumors had less TCR diversity than lymph nodes, more than nontumor tissue.

The CDR3 covers 15 residues. Trimming shortened V by 2 bases and J by 5 bases, and 12 bases separated the two germline ends. Per germline, CDR1 SGHTA and CDR2 FQGNSA. TCRdb redid the calling of the multiplex PCR reads with MiXCR, one entry per CDR3 protein. The table lists around 43,000 distinct CDR3 sequences, 23% of them singletons, with under 9.5% in the top ten. Sequencing was done on a sample of breast tumor tissue. The receptor's source is a female donor with breast cancer. Some clones in this sample may be carry-over from other donors' samples. This sequence joins TRBV7-2 and TRBJ2-2; TRBD1 or TRBD2 may be the D gene (5 bases each). CDR3 DNA: TGTGCCAGCAGCTTACAACCGGGGCGAACCGGGGAGCTGTTTTTT. Translating gives CASSLQPGRTGELFF. Looking up the rest from reference TRBV7-2 and TRBJ2-2 gives the full variable domain: GAGVSQSPSNKVTEKGKDVELRCDPISGHTALYWYRQSLGQGLEFLIYFQGNSAPDKSGLPSDRFSAERTGGSVSTLTIQRTQQEDSAVYLCASSLQPGRTGELFFGEGSRLTVL.